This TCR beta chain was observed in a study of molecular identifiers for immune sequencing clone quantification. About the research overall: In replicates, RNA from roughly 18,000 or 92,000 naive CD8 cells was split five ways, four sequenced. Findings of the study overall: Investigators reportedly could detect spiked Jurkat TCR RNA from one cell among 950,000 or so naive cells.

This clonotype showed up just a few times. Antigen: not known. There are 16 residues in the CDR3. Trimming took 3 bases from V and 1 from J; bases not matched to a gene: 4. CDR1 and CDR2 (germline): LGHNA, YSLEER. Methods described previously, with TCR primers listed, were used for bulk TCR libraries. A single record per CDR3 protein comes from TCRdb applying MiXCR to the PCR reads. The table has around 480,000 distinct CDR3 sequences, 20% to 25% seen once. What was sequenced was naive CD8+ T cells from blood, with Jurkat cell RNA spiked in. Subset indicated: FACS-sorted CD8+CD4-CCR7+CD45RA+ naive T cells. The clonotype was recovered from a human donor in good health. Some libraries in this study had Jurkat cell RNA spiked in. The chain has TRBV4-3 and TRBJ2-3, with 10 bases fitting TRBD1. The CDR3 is CASSQGGTGGTDTQYF. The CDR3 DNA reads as TGCGCCAGCAGCCAGGGGGGGACAGGGGGCACAGATACGCAGTATTTT.